The 24 T cell receptor beta chains given below trace back to one sample, sequenced in a study of blood T cell repertoires in COVID-19. Sequencing was performed with immunoSEQ multiplex PCR; in TCRdb, only in-frame clones are kept and a portion is missing. The data show roughly 42,000 clones, over 70% seen once. Input material: peripheral blood. The receptors come from a woman older than 75 with acute or convalescent COVID-19.

This chain joins TRBV4-3 and TRBJ1-2; 11 nucleotides match TRBD1. Trimming at V came to 4 bases and at J to 5 bases, leaving 6 bases not matched to a gene. The CDR3 consists of 15 residues. Germline values: CDR1 LGHNA, CDR2 YSLEER. The CDR3 sequence: CASSPRDRGWYGYTF. In DNA, the CDR3 is TGCGCCAGCAGCCCACGGGACAGGGGGTGGTATGGCTACACCTTC.

This clone was counted between two and nine times. The chain uses TRBV11-2 and TRBJ2-7, with 7 bases that match TRBD1. CDR1 is SGHAT and CDR2 is FQNNGV in the germline V gene. The CDR3 length is 15 residues. J was trimmed by 2 bases and V by 1 base; bases with no gene match: 5. CDR3 residues: CASSLGQGTAYEQYF. CDR3 DNA sequence: TGTGCCAGCAGCTTAGGACAGGGAACCGCCTACGAGCAGTACTTC.

The chain combines TRBV2 with TRBJ2-1, with a possible D match to TRBD2 (6 bases). The CDR3 runs 15 residues. Germline V gene sequence: CDR1 SNHLY, CDR2 FYNNEI. Trimming stripped 6 bases from V and 7 bases from J, with 19 bases between. The CDR3 region has the DNA TGTGCCAGCAGCCCGGGGCGGGGAGAAACGAATGAGCAGTTCTTC. Its translation is CASSPGRGETNEQFF.

This clone was counted once. The gene calls are TRBV29-1 and TRBJ1-1, with D perhaps matching TRBD1 (6 bases). Trimming removed 1 base from V and 2 bases from J, with 14 bases in between. CDR1 and CDR2 (germline): SQVTM, ANQGSEA. The CDR3 length is 15 residues. CDR3: CSVEGERGQNTEAFF. CDR3 coding DNA: TGCAGCGTTGAAGGGGAAAGGGGACAAAACACTGAAGCTTTCTTT. The whole variable domain, filled in from reference TRBV29-1 and TRBJ1-1, reads SAVISQKPSRDICQRGTSLTIQCQVDSQVTMMFWYRQQPGQSLTLIATANQGSEATYESGFVIDKFPISRPNLTFSTLTVSNMSPEDSSIYLCSVEGERGQNTEAFFGQGTRLTVV.

This clone was recorded only once. This chain joins TRBV2 and TRBJ2-7; TRBD1 matches 9 bases. This CDR3 contains 15 residues. V was clipped by 4 bases and J by 3 bases; unmatched bases: 7. Germline CDR1 and CDR2: SNHLY and FYNNEI. The CDR3 is CASSVLQGAFYEQYF. The CDR3 coding sequence is TGTGCCAGCAGTGTCCTACAGGGGGCGTTCTACGAGCAGTACTTC.

A note on this clone: A junction boundary mismatches the germline segment, possibly from a read error. The chain uses TRBV3-1 (or the pseudogene TRBV3-2) and TRBJ2-5; D may be TRBD2 (5 bases). CDR1 is LGHDT and CDR2 is YNNKEL in the germline V gene (reference sequence). The CDR3 sequence is 12 residues long. The DNA of the CDR3 is TGTGCCAGCAGCCAAGATAGGGCTAGCTCCGACTTC. Amino acid sequence: CASSQDRASSDF.

V gene TRBV18 combines with J gene TRBJ2-3; 7 bases agree with TRBD2. The CDR3 is 15 residues long. V lost 3 bases to trimming and J lost 5 bases; unmatched junction nucleotides: 8. Germline CDR1 and CDR2: KGHSH and LQKENI. The CDR3 region is CASSPTALAEDTQYF. The CDR3 coding sequence is TGTGCCAGCTCACCGACGGCCCTAGCGGAAGATACGCAGTATTTT.

This rearrangement joins TRBV10-3 to TRBJ2-1; TRBD1 matches 7 bases. J gave up 4 bases and V 5 bases, and 5 bases lay outside the gene matches. Germline V lookup: CDR1 ENHRY, CDR2 SYGVKD. The CDR3 is made up of 14 amino acids. The DNA for the CDR3 is TGTGCCATCAGTTCGGGACAGCCTTACAATGAGCAGTTCTTC. Protein product: CAISSGQPYNEQFF.

V usage is TRBV19 and J usage is TRBJ2-2; 11 bases fit TRBD2. Germline CDR1 LNHDA, CDR2 SQIVND (reference sequence). The CDR3 extends over 16 amino acids. V lost 5 bases and J lost 0; bases outside the gene matches: 2. CDR3 protein: CASSPGLAANTGELFF. CDR3 sequence (DNA): TGTGCCAGTAGTCCGGGACTAGCGGCGAACACCGGGGAGCTGTTTTTT.

CDR3 residues: CASTPTSGRETQYF. The CDR3 region has the DNA TGTGCCAGCACCCCTACTAGCGGGAGAGAGACCCAGTACTTC. The chain links TRBV3-1 (or the pseudogene TRBV3-2) to TRBJ2-5, with 11 bases identical to TRBD2. In germline, CDR1 is LGHDT, CDR2 YNNKEL (reference sequence). The CDR3 totals 14 residues. V trimming: 7 bases; J trimming: 4 bases; junction bases outside the gene matches: 5.

This chain links TRBV9 with TRBJ2-5; 12 bases agree with TRBD2. CDR3 length: 16 residues. Germline values: CDR1 SGDLS, CDR2 YYNGEE. The V gene end was trimmed by 1 base and the J gene end by 11 bases; junction bases not matched to a gene: 12. CDR3 bases: TGTGCCAGCAGCGTATCCATCGCCGGGACTAGCGGGCAGCAGTACTTC. Translating gives CASSVSIAGTSGQQYF.

This clone appeared a few times. This sequence joins TRBV19 and TRBJ1-1; TRBD1 agrees at 8 bases. V gave up 5 bases and J gave up 3 bases; unmatched junction bases: 8. Germline V lookup: CDR1 LNHDA, CDR2 SQIVND (reference sequence). This CDR3 spans 15 amino acids. The CDR3 spells CASSQLTGGDTEAFF. The CDR3 coding sequence is TGTGCCAGTAGTCAACTCACAGGGGGTGACACTGAAGCTTTCTTT.

The V call is TRBV4-1, the J call TRBJ1-5, with 7 bases fitting TRBD1. The CDR3 is made up of 14 amino acids. V trimming: 6 bases; J trimming: 6 bases; junction bases outside the gene matches: 8. Per germline, CDR1 MGHRA and CDR2 YSYEKL. The DNA of the CDR3 is TGCGCCAGCAGGCTTACAGGGGATTCTCAGCCCCAGCATTTT. Protein: CASRLTGDSQPQHF.

The rearrangement links TRBV15 to TRBJ1-1; unclear D gene. This CDR3 region has 14 residues. CDR1 LNHNV and CDR2 YYDKDF come from the germline V gene (reference sequence). V was cut by 0 bases and J by 2 bases, with 7 bases left in between. The CDR3 here is CATSRDRRNTEAFF. In nucleotides, the CDR3 is TGTGCCACCAGCAGAGATAGGAGAAACACTGAAGCTTTCTTT.

This chain joins TRBV5-4 and TRBJ1-1; a weak D match, TRBD1 (6 bases). Between the trimmed V and J ends, which lost 0 bases and 4 bases, there was a span of 10 bases. Germline CDR1 SGHNT, CDR2 YYREEE (reference sequence). CDR3 length: 14 residues. As DNA, the CDR3 is TGTGCCAGCAGCTTGGTCAGGGGAAGCACTGAAGCTTTCTTT. Residues: CASSLVRGSTEAFF.

The chain carries TRBV27 and TRBJ1-4, with TRBD1 matching 9 bases. Trimming cost V 5 bases and J 7 bases; bases outside gene matches: 11. Germline V CDR1 and CDR2: MNHEY, SMNVEV (reference sequence). The CDR3 contains 16 residues. The CDR3, as DNA: TGTGCCAGCAGTCGGACAGGGGAGACAAGGGGTGAAAAACTGTTTTTT. Translating it yields CASSRTGETRGEKLFF. The full variable domain, rest sourced from reference TRBV27 and TRBJ1-4, is EAQVTQNPRYLITVTGKKLTVTCSQNMNHEYMSWYRQDPGLGLRQIYYSMNVEVTDKGDVPEGYKVSRKEKRNFPLILESPSPNQTSLYFCASSRTGETRGEKLFFGSGTQLSVL.

The chain carries TRBV7-9 and TRBJ2-3; 9 bases are shared with TRBD2. Germline trimming cut 2 bases from V and 5 bases from J; bases unmatched to any gene: 8. The CDR3 contains 16 residues. CDR1 is SEHNR, CDR2 FQNEAQ, per germline (reference sequence). In DNA form, the CDR3 reads TGTGCCAGCAGCTTAAGGGGTAGCGGGAGTGGAGATACGCAGTATTTT. Amino acid sequence: CASSLRGSGSGDTQYF.

The chain links TRBV10-3 to TRBJ2-5; 7 bases are shared with TRBD2. The V gene's germline CDR1 is ENHRY and CDR2 SYGVKD. The J segment lost 2 bases and the V segment lost 3 bases, leaving 3 bases of the junction unmatched. This CDR3 has 14 amino acids. CDR3 coding DNA: TGTGCCATCAGTGACGGGACTACTCAAGAGACCCAGTACTTC. It yields the protein CAISDGTTQETQYF.

The chain combines TRBV3-1 (or the pseudogene TRBV3-2) with TRBJ1-4; tentatively, D is TRBD1 (5 bases). V lost 1 base and J 6 bases, leaving 12 bases between the germline ends. Looked up from germline, CDR1 is LGHDT and CDR2 is YNNKEL (reference sequence). The CDR3 sequence is 15 residues long. The DNA of the CDR3 is TGTGCCAGCAGCCAAGCAGGGATTTTCTATGAAAAACTGTTTTTT. Protein sequence: CASSQAGIFYEKLFF.

The gene calls are TRBV6-5 and TRBJ2-1, with D unclear. V lost 0 bases and J lost 6, with 12 bases in between. The germline gives CDR1 MNHEY, CDR2 SVGAGI. The CDR3 spans 15 residues. CDR3 sequence (DNA): TGTGCCAGCAGTTACTCCAGAACGGGTCTCAATGAGCAGTTCTTC. Its translation: CASSYSRTGLNEQFF.

In DNA, the CDR3 is TGCAGCGGAGGACGGGACTCCTACGAGCAGTACTTC. Translated: CSGGRDSYEQYF. V is TRBV29-1 and J is TRBJ2-7; D might be TRBD2 (5 bases). V was clipped by 7 bases and J by 0 bases, with 10 bases between them. The CDR3 has 12 residues. Germline CDR1 is SQVTM and CDR2 is ANQGSEA.

The chain recombines TRBV19 with TRBJ2-2; D may be TRBD1 (7 bases). This CDR3 spans 15 amino acids. Germline CDR1 is LNHDA and CDR2 is SQIVND (reference sequence). Trimming left V 11 bases short and J 1 base short, with 17 bases between. DNA for the CDR3: TGTGCCGGATCCGCCCAGGGGGGGAACACCGGGGAGCTGTTTTTT. It encodes CAGSAQGGNTGELFF. Looking up the rest from reference TRBV19 and TRBJ2-2 gives the full variable domain: DGGITQSPKYLFRKEGQNVTLSCEQNLNHDAMYWYRQDPGQGLRLIYYSQIVNDFQKGDIAEGYSVSREKKESFPLTVTSAQKNPTAFYLCAGSAQGGNTGELFFGEGSRLTVL.

This chain links TRBV12-3 or TRBV12-4 with TRBJ2-5, with D unresolved. The length of the CDR3 is 11 residues. V was pared by 6 bases and J by 2 bases, with 4 bases between. The CDR3 coding sequence is TGTGCCAGCAGCCAACAAGAGACCCAGTACTTC. It translates to CASSQQETQYF.

This chain uses TRBV6-5 with TRBJ1-1, with unresolved D. Between the trimmed V and J ends, which lost 6 bases and 2 bases, there was a span of 13 bases. In germline, CDR1 is MNHEY, CDR2 SVGAGI. This CDR3 has 14 amino acids. In DNA form, the CDR3 reads TGTGCCAGCAGCCCAAGCGGGAGAAACACTGAAGCTTTCTTT. Translating it yields CASSPSGRNTEAFF.